Below are 23 T cell receptor beta chains sequenced from a single sample in a study of a mutant IDH1 vaccine in newly diagnosed glioma. No antigen has been assigned to these receptors. Profiling relied on immunoSEQ multiplex PCR, and the TCRdb table lists in-frame clones only, not all of them. In the table there are tens of thousands of clones, over 75% of which are singletons. Noted time point: week 47, end of study. Every vaccine dose comprised 300 ug of mutant IDH1 20-mer peptide plus topical imiquimod. This material consisted of PBMCs, taken from a glioma patient whose treatment included an IDH1 peptide vaccine. Receptors originate from a man in his forties with glioma.

The chain links TRBV7-2 to TRBJ1-4, with D perhaps TRBD1 (5 bases). The CDR3 is 15 amino acids. V was pared by 5 bases and J by 0 bases, with 10 bases between. Germline loops: CDR1 SGHTA, CDR2 FQGNSA. The CDR3 here is CASSATVATNEKLFF. DNA of the CDR3: TGTGCCAGCAGCGCGACAGTCGCAACTAATGAAAAACTGTTTTTT.

The chain has TRBV5-5 and TRBJ2-7; D gene unclear. The CDR3 is 12 amino acids. V was trimmed by 1 base and J by 2 bases, leaving 4 bases between them. Germline CDR1 reads SGHKS; CDR2 reads YYEKEE (reference sequence). The DNA of the CDR3 is TGTGCCAGCAGCTTGTATCCCTACGAGCAGTACTTC. Its protein product is CASSLYPYEQYF. The complete variable domain, with remaining parts taken from reference TRBV5-5 and TRBJ2-7, reads DAGVTQSPTHLIKTRGQQVTLRCSPISGHKSVSWYQQVLGQGPQFIFQYYEKEERGRGNFPDRFSARQFPNYSSELNVNALLLGDSALYLCASSLYPYEQYFGPGTRLTVT.

This clone appeared a single time. CDR3 bases: TGTGCCAGTGGCGGACGGAGGGGGGATGAGCAGTTCTTC. As protein: CASGGRRGDEQFF. This chain joins TRBV19 and TRBJ2-1; D is perhaps TRBD1 or TRBD2 (6 bases each). Trimming took 8 bases from V and 8 from J, leaving 16 bases between them. From germline, CDR1 is LNHDA and CDR2 SQIVND (reference sequence). The CDR3 is 13 amino acids.

This clone was counted only a few times. The chain uses TRBV10-2 and TRBJ2-7, with 8 nucleotides matching TRBD2. J gave up 3 bases and V 0 bases, and 10 bases lay outside the gene matches. The CDR3 spans 17 residues. Per the germline V gene, CDR1 is WSHSY and CDR2 is SAAADI. This CDR3 is CASSESSGGPTHYEQYF. The CDR3 DNA reads as TGCGCCAGCAGTGAGTCGAGCGGGGGCCCAACCCACTACGAGCAGTACTTC.

The chain links TRBV4-3 to TRBJ2-7; weak D call: TRBD2 (5 bases). Germline-derived CDR1 and CDR2 are LGHNA and YSLEER. The V gene lost 0 bases and the J gene lost 9 bases, with 18 bases spanning the gap. This CDR3 has 15 amino acids. CDR3 in DNA: TGCGCCAGCAGCCAAGATCTAGGGAGTGGGATGGGGCAGTACTTC. Its translation: CASSQDLGSGMGQYF.

The V call is TRBV11-2, the J call TRBJ2-1; possible D gene TRBD2, 6 bases. The germline V gene encodes CDR1 SGHAT and CDR2 FQNNGV. Trimming removed 5 bases at V and 6 bases at J, with 11 bases between. The CDR3 spans 13 residues. The CDR3: CASSTGLFNEQFF. The CDR3, as DNA: TGTGCCAGCAGCACGGGACTTTTCAATGAGCAGTTCTTC.

The rearrangement joins TRBV7-2 to TRBJ1-5; D remains unclear. CDR3 length equals 12 residues. Per the germline V gene, CDR1 is SGHTA and CDR2 is FQGNSA. V lost 2 bases and J 1 base, leaving 0 bases between the germline ends. The CDR3 is CASSLSNQPQHF. The CDR3 nucleotides are TGTGCCAGCAGCTTAAGCAATCAGCCCCAGCATTTT.

This chain connects TRBV4-2 to TRBJ2-5; D remains unclear. The CDR3 totals 11 residues. Trimming pared 1 base from V and 7 bases from J, leaving 4 bases between. Germline V gene lookup returns CDR1 LGHNA and CDR2 YNFKEQ. The CDR3 region is CASSQGGTQYF. The CDR3 DNA reads TGTGCCAGCAGCCAAGGTGGGACCCAGTACTTC.

This clone was found a few times. The chain joins TRBV19 to TRBJ1-1, with TRBD1 matching 9 bases. The V gene's germline CDR1 is LNHDA and CDR2 SQIVND (reference sequence). V shed 5 bases and J 12 bases; nucleotides not matched to a gene: 10. The CDR3 extends over 13 amino acids. The CDR3 sequence: CASSLPGQGRTFF. The CDR3 nucleotides read TGTGCCAGTAGTTTGCCAGGACAGGGGAGGACTTTCTTT.

To note about this clone: The same CDR3 is also encoded by other DNA sequences in this sample. The chain has TRBV28 and TRBJ1-5; 11 nucleotides line up with TRBD1. The CDR3 length is 15 residues. J lost 5 bases, V lost 8 bases, and 8 bases had no gene match. Germline V gene lookup returns CDR1 MDHEN and CDR2 SYDVKM. The CDR3 DNA is TGTGCCAGCTCTCGTCCGGGACAGGGGGATCAGCCCCAGCATTTT. Translation gives CASSRPGQGDQPQHF.

The chain links TRBV30 to TRBJ2-7; possible D gene TRBD2, 6 bases. Trimming cost V 5 bases and J 9 bases, with 11 bases left between them. The germline gives CDR1 GTSNPN, CDR2 SVGIG (reference sequence). The CDR3 is 10 amino acids. As DNA, the CDR3 is TGTGCCTGGGGGCCGGGGGTGCAGTACTTC. Protein product: CAWGPGVQYF. The full variable domain, completed using reference TRBV30 and TRBJ2-7, is SQTIHQWPATLVQPVGSPLSLECTVEGTSNPNLYWYRQAAGRGLQLLFYSVGIGQISSEVPQNLSASRPQDRQFILSSKKLLLSDSGFYLCAWGPGVQYFGPGTRLTVT.

The count of this clone is one. The chain carries TRBV4-3 and TRBJ2-1, with a tentative D call TRBD1 (6 bases). Trimming shortened V by 0 bases and J by 5 bases, and 17 bases separated the two germline ends. The CDR3 runs to 17 residues. Germline CDR1 reads LGHNA; CDR2 reads YSLEER. As DNA, the CDR3 is TGCGCCAGCAGCCAAGATCCTGGGGACAAACCGAACAATGAGCAGTTCTTC. This translates into CASSQDPGDKPNNEQFF.

This rearrangement joins TRBV9 to TRBJ2-5, with 7 bases lining up with TRBD1. The V and J ends lost 0 bases and 3 bases, in that order; junction bases with no gene match: 8. The CDR3 contains 16 residues. CDR1 is SGDLS, CDR2 YYNGEE, per germline. The CDR3 spells CASSVAPTGREETQYF. In DNA form, the CDR3 reads TGTGCCAGCAGCGTAGCCCCGACAGGGCGGGAAGAGACCCAGTACTTC. Full variable domain (remainder filled in from reference TRBV9 and TRBJ2-5): DSGVTQTPKHLITATGQRVTLRCSPRSGDLSVYWYQQSLDQGLQFLIQYYNGEERAKGNILERFSAQQFPDLHSELNLSSLELGDSALYFCASSVAPTGREETQYFGPGTRLLVL.

The chain carries TRBV5-1 and TRBJ2-7; maybe TRBD1 (6 bases). The CDR3 contains 13 residues. Germline assignment: CDR1 SGHRS and CDR2 YFSETQ. V was clipped by 0 bases and J by 4 bases, with 8 bases between them. The CDR3 loop is CASSLEQGYEQYF. The CDR3 DNA sequence: TGCGCCAGCAGCTTGGAACAGGGATACGAGCAGTACTTC.

V gene TRBV28 combines with J gene TRBJ2-1, with 9 bases fitting TRBD1. J was trimmed by 6 bases and V by 6 bases; bases with no gene match: 12. Germline lookup yields CDR1 MDHEN and CDR2 SYDVKM. There are 16 residues in the CDR3. The CDR3 protein is CASRPGQGRISNEQFF. As DNA, the CDR3 is TGTGCCAGCAGACCGGGACAGGGCAGGATATCCAATGAGCAGTTCTTC.

The chain links TRBV19 to TRBJ1-1, with TRBD1 as a possible D gene (5 bases). The V gene's germline CDR1 is LNHDA and CDR2 SQIVND (reference sequence). The germline V and J ends were trimmed by 6 bases and 4 bases, with 12 bases remaining between them. The length of the CDR3 is 13 residues. The CDR3 DNA reads as TGTGCCAGTAGGTTCGAGGGGCTCACTGAAGCTTTCTTT. Translation gives CASRFEGLTEAFF.

The genes are TRBV14 and TRBJ2-5, with D possibly being TRBD1 (6 bases). This CDR3 spans 15 amino acids. The germline CDR1 and CDR2 sequences are SGHDN and FVKESK. Trimming stripped 1 base from V and 0 bases from J, with 9 bases between. The CDR3 sequence: CASSQGGQYQETQYF. DNA of the CDR3: TGTGCCAGCAGCCAAGGAGGACAGTACCAAGAGACCCAGTACTTC.

The rearrangement links TRBV7-2 to TRBJ2-7, with D unclear. CDR3 length equals 14 residues. The V and J ends lost 5 bases and 5 bases respectively, with 16 bases between them. Per the germline V gene, CDR1 is SGHTA and CDR2 is FQGNSA. Here the CDR3 DNA reads TGTGCCAGCAGCCCCCCCGACCTCAATAACGAGCAGTACTTC. As protein: CASSPPDLNNEQYF.

This rearrangement joins TRBV5-8 to TRBJ1-3; no clear D. CDR3 length: 12 residues. Trimming stripped 4 bases from V and 0 bases from J, with 2 bases between. The V gene's germline CDR1 is SGHTS and CDR2 YDEGEE. The CDR3 nucleotides read TGTGCCAGCAGCATCTCTGGAAACACCATATATTTT. It translates to CASSISGNTIYF.

This clone has only a few counts. The chain joins TRBV6-4 to TRBJ2-7, with 7 bases lining up with TRBD1. The CDR3 runs 9 residues. Germline V lookup: CDR1 MRHNA, CDR2 SNTAGT. CDR3 amino acids: CQRGHEQYF. The CDR3 DNA reads as TGTCAAAGGGGGCACGAGCAGTACTTC.

J is TRBJ2-5 and V is TRBV5-1; D may be TRBD2 (5 bases). Per germline, CDR1 SGHRS and CDR2 YFSETQ. The CDR3 runs 13 residues. V dropped 4 bases and J dropped 7 bases, with 14 bases sitting between them. The CDR3 sequence is CASSTGLLTTQYF. In nucleotides, the CDR3 is TGCGCCAGCAGCACCGGACTCCTCACGACCCAGTACTTC.

The chain recombines TRBV5-1 with TRBJ1-1; 8 positions agree with TRBD1. Unmatched junction bases numbered 12, after V lost 1 base and J lost 4 bases. Germline assignment: CDR1 SGHRS and CDR2 YFSETQ. This CDR3 comprises 17 residues. CDR3 in amino acids: CASSLLGTGLGSTEAFF. The DNA of the CDR3 is TGCGCCAGCAGCTTGCTTGGGACAGGCCTTGGGAGCACTGAAGCTTTCTTT.

The chain carries TRBV6-6 and TRBJ2-3; D remains unclear. CDR1 and CDR2 from the germline V gene are MNHNY and SVGAGI (reference sequence). The CDR3 extends over 11 amino acids. V gave up 4 bases and J gave up 5 bases, with 4 bases separating them. DNA for the CDR3: TGTGCCAGCAGTTTGGGAGATACGCAGTATTTT. Protein sequence: CASSLGDTQYF.